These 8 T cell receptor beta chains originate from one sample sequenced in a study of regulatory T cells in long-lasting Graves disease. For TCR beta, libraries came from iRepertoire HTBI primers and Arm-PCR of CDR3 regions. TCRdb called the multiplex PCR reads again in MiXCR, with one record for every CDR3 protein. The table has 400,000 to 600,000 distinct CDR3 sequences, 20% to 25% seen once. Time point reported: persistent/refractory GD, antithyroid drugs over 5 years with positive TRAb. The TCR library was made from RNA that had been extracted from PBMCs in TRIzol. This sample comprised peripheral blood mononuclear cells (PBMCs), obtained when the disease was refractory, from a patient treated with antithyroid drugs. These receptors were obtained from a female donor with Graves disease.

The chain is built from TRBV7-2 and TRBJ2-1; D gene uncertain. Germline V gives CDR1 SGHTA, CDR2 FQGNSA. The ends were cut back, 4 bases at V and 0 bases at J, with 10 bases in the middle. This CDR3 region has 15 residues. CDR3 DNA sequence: TGTGCCAGCAGCTCCCTGGCGAGCTCCTACAATGAGCAGTTCTTC. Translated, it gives CASSSLASSYNEQFF.

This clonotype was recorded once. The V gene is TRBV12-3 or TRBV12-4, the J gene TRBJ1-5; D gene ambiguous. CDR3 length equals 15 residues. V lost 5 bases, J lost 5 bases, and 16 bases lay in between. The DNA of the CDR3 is TGTGCCAGCAGTCACCCGGGGAAAGGGCATCAGCCCCAGCATTTT. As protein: CASSHPGKGHQPQHF.

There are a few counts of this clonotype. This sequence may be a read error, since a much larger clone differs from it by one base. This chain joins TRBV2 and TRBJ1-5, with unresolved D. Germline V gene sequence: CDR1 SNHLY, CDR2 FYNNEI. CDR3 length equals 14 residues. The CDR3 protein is CASSAAHPNQPQRF. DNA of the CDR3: TGTGCCAGCAGTGCAGCGCACCCCAATCAGCCCCAGCGTTTT.

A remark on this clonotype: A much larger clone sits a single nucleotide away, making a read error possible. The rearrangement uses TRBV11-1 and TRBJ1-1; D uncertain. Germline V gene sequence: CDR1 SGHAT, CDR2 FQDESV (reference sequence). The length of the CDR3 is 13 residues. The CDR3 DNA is TGTGCCAGCAGCCCTAATATTTTCACTGAAGTTTTCTTT. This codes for CASSPNIFTEVFF.

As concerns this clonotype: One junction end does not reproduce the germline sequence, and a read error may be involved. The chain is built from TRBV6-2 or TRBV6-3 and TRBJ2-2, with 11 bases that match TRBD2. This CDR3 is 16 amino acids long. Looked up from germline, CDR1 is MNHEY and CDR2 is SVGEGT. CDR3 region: CASIIAGGPGTGELLF. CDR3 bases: TGTGCCAGCATAATAGCGGGAGGGCCGGGCACCGGGGAGCTGCTTTTT.

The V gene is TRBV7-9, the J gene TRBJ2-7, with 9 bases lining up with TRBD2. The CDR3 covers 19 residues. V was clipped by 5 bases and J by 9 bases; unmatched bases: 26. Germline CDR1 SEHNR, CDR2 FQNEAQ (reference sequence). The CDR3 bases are TGTGCCAGCAGCCCCTCCGGTCCCAAGAGCGGGAGGTTCGCTCTAGGGCAGTACTTC. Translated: CASSPSGPKSGRFALGQYF.

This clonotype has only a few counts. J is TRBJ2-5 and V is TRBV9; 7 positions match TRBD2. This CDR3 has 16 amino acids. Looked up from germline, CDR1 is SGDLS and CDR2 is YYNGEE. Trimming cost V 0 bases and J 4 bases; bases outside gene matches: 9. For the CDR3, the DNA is TGTGCCAGCAGCGTAGATCTAGCGGCGGGGCGAGAGACCCAGTACTTC. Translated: CASSVDLAAGRETQYF.

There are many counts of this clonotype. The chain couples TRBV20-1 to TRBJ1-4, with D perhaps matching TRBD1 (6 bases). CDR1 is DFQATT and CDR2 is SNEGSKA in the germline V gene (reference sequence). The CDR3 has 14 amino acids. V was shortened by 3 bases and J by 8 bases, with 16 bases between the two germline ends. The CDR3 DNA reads TGCAGTGCTAGGGACACAGGGTTGTACGAAAAACTGTTTTTT. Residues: CSARDTGLYEKLFF.